These T cell receptor beta chains were read from a single sample in a study of low-dose radiotherapy and immunotherapy resistance in tumors. In TCRdb, the reads were re-called with MiXCR into one record per CDR3 protein. The sample lists around 90,000 distinct CDR3 sequences, 15% to 20% occurring once. The input for sequencing was PBMCs, taken before treatment. These receptors all stem from a male donor with prostate cancer. Both conserved end residues are part of each CDR3. The D gene is left open where the match is weak. Rows give clone size only sometimes, using once, few, many, or a class for an expanded clone.

j_gene: TRBJ1-1; abundance: many; d_gene: -; v_gene: TRBV5-5; CDR3nt: TGTGCCAGCAGCGTGACAGATGGGACAGAAGCTTTCTTT; CDR3aa: CASSVTDGTEAFF
j_gene: TRBJ2-1; abundance: many; d_gene: TRBD2; v_gene: TRBV5-1; CDR3nt: TGCGCCAGCAGCTTGATAGCGGGAGGTTACAATGAGCAGTTCTTC; CDR3aa: CASSLIAGGYNEQFF
j_gene: TRBJ2-1; abundance: many; d_gene: -; v_gene: TRBV20-1; CDR3nt: TGCAGTGCTAGCGTGATCGGCTCGGGGGCAATCCATGAGCAGTTCTTC; CDR3aa: CSASVIGSGAIHEQFF
j_gene: TRBJ2-3; abundance: many; d_gene: TRBD2; v_gene: TRBV4-3; CDR3nt: TGCGCCAGCAGCCAAGAAATGACTAGCGGGAGGTCTCATAAAGATACGCAGTATTTT; CDR3aa: CASSQEMTSGRSHKDTQYF
j_gene: TRBJ1-1; abundance: many; d_gene: -; v_gene: TRBV7-2; CDR3nt: TGTGCCAGCAGCTCCCTACAGGGAAACACTGAAGCTTTCTTT; CDR3aa: CASSSLQGNTEAFF
j_gene: TRBJ1-5; abundance: many; d_gene: -; v_gene: TRBV29-1; CDR3nt: TGCAGCGTTGCACAGGGTAGGAATCAGCCCCAGCATTTT; CDR3aa: CSVAQGRNQPQHF
j_gene: TRBJ1-5; abundance: -; d_gene: TRBD1; v_gene: TRBV11-2; CDR3nt: TGTGCCAGCAGCTTCGGGACAGGGGACAATCAGCCCCAGCATTTT; CDR3aa: CASSFGTGDNQPQHF
j_gene: TRBJ2-5; abundance: many; d_gene: TRBD1; v_gene: TRBV5-1; CDR3nt: TGCGCCAGCAGCCACTTAACCGGACAGGGTGGAGAGACCCAGTACTTC; CDR3aa: CASSHLTGQGGETQYF
j_gene: TRBJ1-2; abundance: many; d_gene: TRBD1; v_gene: TRBV6-5; CDR3nt: TGTGCCAGCAGTCCGCAGGGGGCGCGGTCAGGCTACACCTTC; CDR3aa: CASSPQGARSGYTF
j_gene: TRBJ2-1; abundance: many; d_gene: TRBD1; v_gene: TRBV6-6; CDR3nt: TGTGCCAGCAGTTCCAAACAGGGGGCTGATTACAATGAGCAGTTCTTC; CDR3aa: CASSSKQGADYNEQFF
j_gene: TRBJ2-7; abundance: -; d_gene: TRBD1; v_gene: TRBV2; CDR3nt: TGTGCCAGCAGCCCGGGACAGGGCAGGATCTACGAGCAGTACTTC; CDR3aa: CASSPGQGRIYEQYF
j_gene: TRBJ2-7; abundance: many; d_gene: TRBD1; v_gene: TRBV24-1; CDR3nt: TGTGCCACCAGTGATACTAGACAGGGGAACTACGAGCAGTACTTC; CDR3aa: CATSDTRQGNYEQYF
j_gene: TRBJ2-6; abundance: many; d_gene: TRBD1; v_gene: TRBV6-2/TRBV6-3; CDR3nt: TGTGCCAGCAGTTACCAAGGACAGGGGGTCTCTGGGGCCAACGTCCTGACTTTC; CDR3aa: CASSYQGQGVSGANVLTF
j_gene: TRBJ2-1; abundance: many; d_gene: -; v_gene: TRBV27; CDR3nt: TGTGCCAGCAGTCCTTCCGGCTCGGATGAGCAGTTCTTC; CDR3aa: CASSPSGSDEQFF
j_gene: TRBJ2-2; abundance: many; d_gene: -; v_gene: TRBV6-6; CDR3nt: TGTGCCAGCATCCACGCAGGGTTCACCGGGGAGCTGTTTTTT; CDR3aa: CASIHAGFTGELFF
j_gene: TRBJ2-3; abundance: many; d_gene: -; v_gene: TRBV6-2/TRBV6-3; CDR3nt: TGTGCCAGCAGTTACGTGGCTAAAAGCACAGATACGCAGTATTTT; CDR3aa: CASSYVAKSTDTQYF
j_gene: TRBJ2-3; abundance: few; d_gene: -; v_gene: TRBV7-9; CDR3nt: TGTGCCAGCAGCGATATCACAGATACGCAGTATTTT; CDR3aa: CASSDITDTQYF
j_gene: TRBJ2-1; abundance: many; d_gene: -; v_gene: TRBV4-1; CDR3nt: TGCGCCAGCAGCCAAGTCGACTTAGGGTTCTCCTACAATGAGCAGTTCTTC; CDR3aa: CASSQVDLGFSYNEQFF
j_gene: TRBJ2-7; abundance: many; d_gene: -; v_gene: TRBV29-1; CDR3nt: TGCAGCGTTCGAGCACCGCTCCCTAACCCCTACGAGCAGTACTTC; CDR3aa: CSVRAPLPNPYEQYF
j_gene: TRBJ1-1; abundance: many; d_gene: -; v_gene: TRBV10-2; CDR3nt: TGCGCCAGCAGTGAGTTTGGATGGGGGGGAGGTCGAAACACTGAAGCTTTCTTT; CDR3aa: CASSEFGWGGGRNTEAFF
j_gene: TRBJ1-2; abundance: few; d_gene: -; v_gene: TRBV5-1; CDR3nt: TGCGCCAGCAGCTGGGAGATCAGCTATGGCTACACCTTC; CDR3aa: CASSWEISYGYTF
j_gene: TRBJ2-3; abundance: many; d_gene: TRBD2; v_gene: TRBV6-5; CDR3nt: TGTGCCAGCAGTTACTACGGGGGGAAGCAGTATTTT; CDR3aa: CASSYYGGKQYF
j_gene: TRBJ2-7; abundance: many; d_gene: -; v_gene: TRBV7-9; CDR3nt: TGTGCCAGCAGTACGGACACTACCTACGAGCAGTACTTC; CDR3aa: CASSTDTTYEQYF
j_gene: TRBJ2-7; abundance: -; d_gene: -; v_gene: TRBV19; CDR3nt: TGTGCCAGTAGTACCCACGGCCCCTACGAGCAGTACTTC; CDR3aa: CASSTHGPYEQYF
j_gene: TRBJ1-1; abundance: many; d_gene: -; v_gene: TRBV7-6; CDR3nt: TGTGCCAGCAGCTTAGGCGGGGCCTATGCCCAGGGAGAAGCTTTCTTT; CDR3aa: CASSLGGAYAQGEAFF
j_gene: TRBJ2-1; abundance: many; d_gene: TRBD2; v_gene: TRBV9; CDR3nt: TGTGCCAGCAGCGCGATAGCGGGAGCGAAGGATGAGCAGTTCTTC; CDR3aa: CASSAIAGAKDEQFF
j_gene: TRBJ2-1; abundance: many; d_gene: TRBD1; v_gene: TRBV7-8; CDR3nt: TGTGCCAGCAGCCCGACGGACAGGGGATGGGAGCAGTTCTTC; CDR3aa: CASSPTDRGWEQFF
j_gene: TRBJ1-2; abundance: many; d_gene: -; v_gene: TRBV7-2; CDR3nt: TGTGCCAGCAGCCCAGACAGGACCTATGGCTACACCTTC; CDR3aa: CASSPDRTYGYTF
j_gene: TRBJ2-1; abundance: many; d_gene: TRBD1; v_gene: TRBV10-3; CDR3nt: TGTGCCATCAGGGGGGACAGGGATGCTGGCGATGAGCAGTTCTTC; CDR3aa: CAIRGDRDAGDEQFF
j_gene: TRBJ1-1; abundance: many; d_gene: -; v_gene: TRBV19; CDR3nt: TGTGCCAGTAGTCCCAGCACTCAAATGAACACTGAAGCTTTCTTT; CDR3aa: CASSPSTQMNTEAFF
j_gene: TRBJ1-5; abundance: many; d_gene: -; v_gene: TRBV3-1; CDR3nt: TGTGCCAGCAGCCATGCGAGGGGTCAGCCCCAGCATTTT; CDR3aa: CASSHARGQPQHF
j_gene: TRBJ2-1; abundance: -; d_gene: TRBD2; v_gene: TRBV6-1; CDR3nt: TGTGCCAGTGCGTTGGCGGGAGGCTACAATGAGCAGTTCTTC; CDR3aa: CASALAGGYNEQFF
j_gene: TRBJ1-3; abundance: many; d_gene: -; v_gene: TRBV28; CDR3nt: TGTGCCAGCAGTTTCCCCTCTGGCTCTGGAAACACCATATATTTT; CDR3aa: CASSFPSGSGNTIYF
j_gene: TRBJ2-3; abundance: many; d_gene: TRBD2; v_gene: TRBV5-6; CDR3nt: TGTGCCAGCAGCTTGGCCCTCGGTAGCGGGGTCGAGGTAGGCCCAGATACGCAGTATTTT; CDR3aa: CASSLALGSGVEVGPDTQYF
j_gene: TRBJ2-1; abundance: many; d_gene: TRBD2; v_gene: TRBV4-2; CDR3nt: TGTGCCAGCAGCGAGACTAGCGGGGGGGTTAACAATGAGCAGTTCTTC; CDR3aa: CASSETSGGVNNEQFF
j_gene: TRBJ2-1; abundance: many; d_gene: TRBD2; v_gene: TRBV20-1; CDR3nt: TGCAGTGCTAGAGATCGGGTTAGCGGGGGGGTCTCCTACAATGAGCAGTTCTTC; CDR3aa: CSARDRVSGGVSYNEQFF
j_gene: TRBJ1-1; abundance: few; d_gene: -; v_gene: TRBV3-1; CDR3nt: TGTGCCAGCAGCTTACGTATGGGCGGCGTCACTGAAGCTTTCTTT; CDR3aa: CASSLRMGGVTEAFF
j_gene: TRBJ2-1; abundance: many; d_gene: TRBD2; v_gene: TRBV5-1; CDR3nt: TGCGCCAGCAGCTCGGTTTGGCCCGGGACTAGCGGGAGAGGGGGCTCCTACAATGAGCAGTTCTTC; CDR3aa: CASSSVWPGTSGRGGSYNEQFF
j_gene: TRBJ2-4; abundance: many; d_gene: -; v_gene: TRBV6-6; CDR3nt: TGTGCCAGCAGAGCAGGGACCGGCGGGAACATTCAGTACTTC; CDR3aa: CASRAGTGGNIQYF
j_gene: TRBJ2-7; abundance: many; d_gene: -; v_gene: TRBV2; CDR3nt: TGTGCCGAACGGGCTAGCGCTAGCGAGAAGCAGTACTTC; CDR3aa: CAERASASEKQYF
j_gene: TRBJ2-3; abundance: -; d_gene: -; v_gene: TRBV9; CDR3nt: TGTGCCAGCAGCGTCCAGGGATACGATACGCAGTATTTT; CDR3aa: CASSVQGYDTQYF
j_gene: TRBJ2-3; abundance: many; d_gene: -; v_gene: TRBV2; CDR3nt: TGTGCCAGCAGTGAAATCGATACGCAGTATTTT; CDR3aa: CASSEIDTQYF
j_gene: TRBJ1-5; abundance: -; d_gene: TRBD1; v_gene: TRBV5-4; CDR3nt: TGTGCCAGCAGCTTGTGGACAGGGGTTCAGGGCAATCAGCCCCAGCATTTT; CDR3aa: CASSLWTGVQGNQPQHF
j_gene: TRBJ2-2; abundance: few; d_gene: -; v_gene: TRBV6-1; CDR3nt: TGTGCCAGCAGTGAAGTAGGGCACCTGAACACCGGGGAGCTGTTTTTT; CDR3aa: CASSEVGHLNTGELFF
j_gene: TRBJ2-5; abundance: many; d_gene: -; v_gene: TRBV19; CDR3nt: TGTGCCAGTAGTCCCAGTCCCGACGGTCTGGAGACCCAGTACTTC; CDR3aa: CASSPSPDGLETQYF
j_gene: TRBJ2-1; abundance: many; d_gene: -; v_gene: TRBV5-1; CDR3nt: TGCGCCAGCAGCTTACAGGGAATGGATGAGCAGTTCTTC; CDR3aa: CASSLQGMDEQFF
j_gene: TRBJ1-3; abundance: many; d_gene: -; v_gene: TRBV5-1; CDR3nt: TGCGCCAGCCATCCAGGCCCCTCTGGAAACACCATATATTTT; CDR3aa: CASHPGPSGNTIYF
j_gene: TRBJ2-5; abundance: many; d_gene: -; v_gene: TRBV7-9; CDR3nt: TGTGCCAGCAGCTCAGTAGGAGGCCAAGAGACCCAGTACTTC; CDR3aa: CASSSVGGQETQYF
j_gene: TRBJ1-1; abundance: many; d_gene: TRBD1; v_gene: TRBV6-6; CDR3nt: TGTGCCAGCAAGGACAGGGGGCATTGGGGCACTGAAGCTTTCTTT; CDR3aa: CASKDRGHWGTEAFF